This TCR beta chain was captured in a study of prognosis after radiotherapy for stage I lung cancer. Researchers used two-round multiplex PCR to amplify TCR beta CDR3 starting from genomic DNA. Primers targeting each individual TRBV and TRBJ gene were applied in first-round PCR. TCRdb itself ran the multiplex PCR reads through MiXCR, one entry per CDR3 protein. This table holds 15,000 to 20,000 distinct CDR3 sequences, roughly a quarter found once. Germline V gene sequence: CDR1 SGHTA, CDR2 FQGNSA. With 5 bases removed from V and 6 bases from J, the gap between germline ends came to 13 bases. This CDR3 spans 13 amino acids. Turning to this clonotype: A far larger clone differs by one base, so this is likely a read error.

All patients, having had no prior chemotherapy, radiotherapy or other malignancies, were node-negative on CT and PET/CT. The source material was PBMCs, sampled before or after stereotactic body radiation therapy (not recorded which). The sequence derives from a donor over 45 with non-small cell lung cancer. The rearrangement links TRBV7-2 to TRBJ1-2; D is ambiguous. The CDR3 reads CASSMSAAHGYTF. Written as DNA, the CDR3 is TGTGCCAGCAGCATGTCCGCAGCCCATGGCTACACCTTC.